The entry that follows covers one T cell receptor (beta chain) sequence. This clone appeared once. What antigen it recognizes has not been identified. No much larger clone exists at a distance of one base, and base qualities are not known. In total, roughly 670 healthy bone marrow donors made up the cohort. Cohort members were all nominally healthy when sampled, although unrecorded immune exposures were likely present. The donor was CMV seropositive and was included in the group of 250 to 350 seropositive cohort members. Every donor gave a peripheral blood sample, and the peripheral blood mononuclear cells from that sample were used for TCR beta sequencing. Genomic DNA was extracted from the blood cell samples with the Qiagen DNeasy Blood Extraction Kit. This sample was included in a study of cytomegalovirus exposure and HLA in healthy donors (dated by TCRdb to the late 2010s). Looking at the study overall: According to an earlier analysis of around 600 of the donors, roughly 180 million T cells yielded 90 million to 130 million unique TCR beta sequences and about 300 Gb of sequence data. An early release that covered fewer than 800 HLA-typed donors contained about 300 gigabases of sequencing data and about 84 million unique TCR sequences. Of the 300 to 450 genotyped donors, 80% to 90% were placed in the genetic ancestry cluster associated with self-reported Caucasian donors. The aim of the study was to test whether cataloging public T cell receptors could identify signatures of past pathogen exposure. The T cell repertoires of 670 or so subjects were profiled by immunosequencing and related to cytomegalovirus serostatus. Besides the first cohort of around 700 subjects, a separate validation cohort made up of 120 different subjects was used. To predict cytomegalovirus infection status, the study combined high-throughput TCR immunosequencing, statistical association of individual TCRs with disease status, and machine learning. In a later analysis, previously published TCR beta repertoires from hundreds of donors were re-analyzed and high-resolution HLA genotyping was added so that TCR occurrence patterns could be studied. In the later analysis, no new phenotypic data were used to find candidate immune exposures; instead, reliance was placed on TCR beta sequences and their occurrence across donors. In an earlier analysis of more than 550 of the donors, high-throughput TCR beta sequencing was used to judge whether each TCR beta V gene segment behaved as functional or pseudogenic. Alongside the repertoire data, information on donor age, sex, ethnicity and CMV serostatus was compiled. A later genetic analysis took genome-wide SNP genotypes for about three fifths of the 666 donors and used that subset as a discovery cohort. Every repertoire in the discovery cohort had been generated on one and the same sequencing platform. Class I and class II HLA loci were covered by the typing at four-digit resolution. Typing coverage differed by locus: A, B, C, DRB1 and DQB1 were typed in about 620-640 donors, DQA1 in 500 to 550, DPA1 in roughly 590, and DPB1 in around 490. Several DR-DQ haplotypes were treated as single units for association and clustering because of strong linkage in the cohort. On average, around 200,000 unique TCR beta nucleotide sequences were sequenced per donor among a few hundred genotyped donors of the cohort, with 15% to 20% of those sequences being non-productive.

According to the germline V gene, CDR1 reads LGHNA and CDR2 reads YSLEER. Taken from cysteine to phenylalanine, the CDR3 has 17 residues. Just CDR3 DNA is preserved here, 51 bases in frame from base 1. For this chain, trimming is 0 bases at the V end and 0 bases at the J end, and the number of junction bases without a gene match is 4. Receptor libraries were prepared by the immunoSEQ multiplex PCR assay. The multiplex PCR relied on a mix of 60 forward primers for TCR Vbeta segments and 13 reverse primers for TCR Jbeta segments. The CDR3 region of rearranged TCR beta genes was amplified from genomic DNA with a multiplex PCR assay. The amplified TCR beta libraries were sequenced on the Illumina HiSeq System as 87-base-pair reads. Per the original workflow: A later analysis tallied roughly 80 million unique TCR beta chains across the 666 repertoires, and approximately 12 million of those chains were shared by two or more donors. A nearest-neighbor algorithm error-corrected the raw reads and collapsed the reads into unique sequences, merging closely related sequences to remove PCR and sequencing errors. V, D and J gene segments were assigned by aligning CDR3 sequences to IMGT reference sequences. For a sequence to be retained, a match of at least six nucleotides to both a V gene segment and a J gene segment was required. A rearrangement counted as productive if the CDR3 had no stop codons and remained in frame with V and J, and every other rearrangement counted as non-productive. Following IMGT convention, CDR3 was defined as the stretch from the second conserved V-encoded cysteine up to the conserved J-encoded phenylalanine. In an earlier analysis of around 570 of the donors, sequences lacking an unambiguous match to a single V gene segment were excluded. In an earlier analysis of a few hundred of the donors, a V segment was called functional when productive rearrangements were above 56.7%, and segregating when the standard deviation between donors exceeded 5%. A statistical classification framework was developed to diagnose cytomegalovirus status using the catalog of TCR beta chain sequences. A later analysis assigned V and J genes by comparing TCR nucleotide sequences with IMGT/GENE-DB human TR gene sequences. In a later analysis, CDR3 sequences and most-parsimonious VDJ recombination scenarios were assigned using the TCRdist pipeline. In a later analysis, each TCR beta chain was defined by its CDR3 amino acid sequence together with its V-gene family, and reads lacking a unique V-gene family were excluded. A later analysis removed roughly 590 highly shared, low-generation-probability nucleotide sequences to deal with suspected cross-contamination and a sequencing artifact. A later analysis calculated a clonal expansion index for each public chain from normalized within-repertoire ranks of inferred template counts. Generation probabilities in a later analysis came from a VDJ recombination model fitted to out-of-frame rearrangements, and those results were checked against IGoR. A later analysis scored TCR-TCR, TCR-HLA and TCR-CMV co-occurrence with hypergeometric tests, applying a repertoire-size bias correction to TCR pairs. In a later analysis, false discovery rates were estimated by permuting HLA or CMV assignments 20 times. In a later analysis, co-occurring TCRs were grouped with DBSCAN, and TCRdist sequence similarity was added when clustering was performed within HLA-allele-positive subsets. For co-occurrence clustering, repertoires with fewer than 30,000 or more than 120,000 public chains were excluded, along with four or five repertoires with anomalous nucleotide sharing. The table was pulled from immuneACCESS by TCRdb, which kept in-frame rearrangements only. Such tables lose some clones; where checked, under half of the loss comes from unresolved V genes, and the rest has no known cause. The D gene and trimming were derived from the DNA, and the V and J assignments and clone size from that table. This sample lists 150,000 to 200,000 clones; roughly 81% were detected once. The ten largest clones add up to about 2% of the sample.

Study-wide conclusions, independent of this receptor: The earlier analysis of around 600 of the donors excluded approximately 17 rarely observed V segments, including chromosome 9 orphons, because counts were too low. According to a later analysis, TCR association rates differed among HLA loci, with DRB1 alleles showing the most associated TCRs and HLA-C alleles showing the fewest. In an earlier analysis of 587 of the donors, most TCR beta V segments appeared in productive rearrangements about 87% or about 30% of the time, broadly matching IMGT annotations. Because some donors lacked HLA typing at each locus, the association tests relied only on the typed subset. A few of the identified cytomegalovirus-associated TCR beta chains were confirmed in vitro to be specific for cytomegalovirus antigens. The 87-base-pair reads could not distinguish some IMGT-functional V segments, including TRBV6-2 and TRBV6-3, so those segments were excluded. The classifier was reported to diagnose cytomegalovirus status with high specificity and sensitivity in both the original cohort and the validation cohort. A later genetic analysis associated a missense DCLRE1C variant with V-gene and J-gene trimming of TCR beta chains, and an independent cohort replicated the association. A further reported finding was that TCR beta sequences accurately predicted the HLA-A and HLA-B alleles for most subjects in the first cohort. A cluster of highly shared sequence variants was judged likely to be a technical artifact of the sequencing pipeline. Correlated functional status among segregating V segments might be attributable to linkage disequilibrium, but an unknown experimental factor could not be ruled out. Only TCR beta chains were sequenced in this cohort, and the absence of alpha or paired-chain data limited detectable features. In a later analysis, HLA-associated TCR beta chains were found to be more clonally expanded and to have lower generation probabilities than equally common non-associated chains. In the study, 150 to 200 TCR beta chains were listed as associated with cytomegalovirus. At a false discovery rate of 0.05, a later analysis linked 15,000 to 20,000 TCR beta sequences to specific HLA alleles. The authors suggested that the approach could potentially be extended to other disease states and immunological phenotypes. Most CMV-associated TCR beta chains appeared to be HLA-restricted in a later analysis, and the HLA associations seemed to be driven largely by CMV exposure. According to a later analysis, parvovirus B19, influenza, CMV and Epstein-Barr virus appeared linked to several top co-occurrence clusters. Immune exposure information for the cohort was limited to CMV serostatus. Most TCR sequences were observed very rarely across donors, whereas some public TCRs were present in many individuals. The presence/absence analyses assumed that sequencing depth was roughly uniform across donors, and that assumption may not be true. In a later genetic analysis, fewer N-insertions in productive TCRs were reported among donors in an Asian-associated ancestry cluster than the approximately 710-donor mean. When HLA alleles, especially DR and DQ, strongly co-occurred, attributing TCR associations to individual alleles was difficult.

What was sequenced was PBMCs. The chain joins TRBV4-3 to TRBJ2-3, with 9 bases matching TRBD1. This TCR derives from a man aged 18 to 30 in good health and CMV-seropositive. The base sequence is TGCGCCAGCAGCCAAGATAACAGGGGGCCCAGCACAGATACGCAGTATTTT. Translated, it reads CASSQDNRGPSTDTQYF.